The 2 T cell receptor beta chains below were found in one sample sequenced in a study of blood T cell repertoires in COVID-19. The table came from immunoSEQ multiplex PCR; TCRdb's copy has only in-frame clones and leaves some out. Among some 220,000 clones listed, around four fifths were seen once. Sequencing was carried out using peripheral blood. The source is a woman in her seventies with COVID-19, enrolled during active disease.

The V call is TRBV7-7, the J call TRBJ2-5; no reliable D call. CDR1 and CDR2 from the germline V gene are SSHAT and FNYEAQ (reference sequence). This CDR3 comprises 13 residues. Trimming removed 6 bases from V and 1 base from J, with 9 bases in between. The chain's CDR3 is CASSPSGQETQYF. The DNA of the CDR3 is TGTGCCAGCAGTCCATCGGGCCAAGAGACCCAGTACTTC.

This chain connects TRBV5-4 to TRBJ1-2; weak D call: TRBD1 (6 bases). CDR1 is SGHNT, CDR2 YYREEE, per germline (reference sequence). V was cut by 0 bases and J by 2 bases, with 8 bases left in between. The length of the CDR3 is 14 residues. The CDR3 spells CASSLAGANYGYTF. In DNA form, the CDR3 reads TGTGCCAGCAGCTTGGCAGGGGCAAACTATGGCTACACCTTC.